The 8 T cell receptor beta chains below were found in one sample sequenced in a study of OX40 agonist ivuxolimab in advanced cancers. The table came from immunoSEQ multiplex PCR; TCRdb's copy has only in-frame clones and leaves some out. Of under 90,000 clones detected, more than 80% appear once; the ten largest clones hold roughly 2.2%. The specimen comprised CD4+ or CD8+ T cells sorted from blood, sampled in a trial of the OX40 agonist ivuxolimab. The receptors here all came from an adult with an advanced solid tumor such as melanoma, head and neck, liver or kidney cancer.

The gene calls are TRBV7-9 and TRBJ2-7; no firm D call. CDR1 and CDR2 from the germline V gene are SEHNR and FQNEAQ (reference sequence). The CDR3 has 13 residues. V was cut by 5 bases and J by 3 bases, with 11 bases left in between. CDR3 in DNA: TGTGCCAGCAGCCCCCCCGAGCACTACGAGCAGTACTTC. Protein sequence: CASSPPEHYEQYF.

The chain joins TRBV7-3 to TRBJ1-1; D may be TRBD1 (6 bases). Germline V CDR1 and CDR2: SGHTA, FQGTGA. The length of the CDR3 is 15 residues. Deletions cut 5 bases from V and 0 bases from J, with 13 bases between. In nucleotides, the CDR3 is TGTGCCAGCAGCCCACCGGGGGGCATGAACACTGAAGCTTTCTTT. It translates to CASSPPGGMNTEAFF. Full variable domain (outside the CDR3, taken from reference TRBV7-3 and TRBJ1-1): GAGVSQTPSNKVTEKGKYVELRCDPISGHTALYWYRQSLGQGPEFLIYFQGTGAADDSGLPNDRFFAVRPEGSVSTLKIQRTERGDSAVYLCASSPPGGMNTEAFFGQGTRLTVV.

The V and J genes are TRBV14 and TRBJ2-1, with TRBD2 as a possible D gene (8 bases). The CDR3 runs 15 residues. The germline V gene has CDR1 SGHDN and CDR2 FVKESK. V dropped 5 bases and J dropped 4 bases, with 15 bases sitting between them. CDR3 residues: CASSEGASGYNEQFF. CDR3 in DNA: TGTGCCAGCAGCGAGGGGGCTAGCGGGTACAATGAGCAGTTCTTC.

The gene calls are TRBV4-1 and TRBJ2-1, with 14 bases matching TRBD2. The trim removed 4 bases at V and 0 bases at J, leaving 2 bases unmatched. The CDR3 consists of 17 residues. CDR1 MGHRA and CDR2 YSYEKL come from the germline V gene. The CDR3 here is CASSRGTSGSSYNEQFF. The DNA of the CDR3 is TGCGCCAGCAGCCGAGGGACTAGCGGGAGCTCCTACAATGAGCAGTTCTTC.

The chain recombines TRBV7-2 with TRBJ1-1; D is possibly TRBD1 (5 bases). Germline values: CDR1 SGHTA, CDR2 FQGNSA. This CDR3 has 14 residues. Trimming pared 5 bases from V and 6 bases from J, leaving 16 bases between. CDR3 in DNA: TGTGCCAGCAGCCGTATGGGGGGGAGGTCTGAAGCTTTCTTT. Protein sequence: CASSRMGGRSEAFF.

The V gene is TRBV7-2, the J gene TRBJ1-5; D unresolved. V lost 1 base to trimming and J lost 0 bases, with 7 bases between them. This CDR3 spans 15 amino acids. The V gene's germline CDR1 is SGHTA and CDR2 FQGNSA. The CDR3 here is CASSLDWGSNQPQHF. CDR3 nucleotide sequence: TGTGCCAGCAGCTTAGATTGGGGTAGCAATCAGCCCCAGCATTTT.

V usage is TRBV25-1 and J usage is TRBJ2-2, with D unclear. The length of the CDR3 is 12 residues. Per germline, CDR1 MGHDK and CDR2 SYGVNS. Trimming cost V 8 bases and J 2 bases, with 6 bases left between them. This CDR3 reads CASWDNTGELFF. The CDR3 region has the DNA TGTGCCAGCTGGGATAACACCGGGGAGCTGTTTTTT.

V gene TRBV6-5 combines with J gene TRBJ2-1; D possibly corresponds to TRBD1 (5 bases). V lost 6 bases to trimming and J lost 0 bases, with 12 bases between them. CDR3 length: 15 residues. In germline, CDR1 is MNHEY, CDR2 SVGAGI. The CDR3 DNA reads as TGTGCCAGCAGACGACAGTGGACCTCCTACAATGAGCAGTTCTTC. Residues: CASRRQWTSYNEQFF.